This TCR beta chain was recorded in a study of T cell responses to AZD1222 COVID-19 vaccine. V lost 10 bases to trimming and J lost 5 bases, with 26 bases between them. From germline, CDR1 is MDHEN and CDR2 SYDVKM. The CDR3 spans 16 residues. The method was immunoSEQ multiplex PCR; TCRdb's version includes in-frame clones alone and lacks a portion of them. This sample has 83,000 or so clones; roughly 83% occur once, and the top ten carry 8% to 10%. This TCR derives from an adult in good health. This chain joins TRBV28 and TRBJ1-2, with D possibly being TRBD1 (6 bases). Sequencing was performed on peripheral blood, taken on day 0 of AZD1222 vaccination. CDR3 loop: CATETAEPGALYGYTF. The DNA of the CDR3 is TGTGCCACCGAAACCGCCGAGCCAGGGGCCCTTTATGGCTACACCTTC.